Below, one T cell receptor beta chain is given with its context. The antigen is unknown. A junction boundary mismatches the germline segment, possibly from a read error. TCRdb re-analysed the RT-PCR reads in MiXCR, keeping a single row per CDR3 protein. The sample shows around 480,000 distinct CDR3 sequences, 15% to 20% of them seen only once. The CDR3 has 16 amino acids. Germline assignment: CDR1 SSHAT and CDR2 FNYEAQ (reference sequence). These data are taken from a study of response to subunit inactivated influenza vaccine. General study findings and limits: There was a suggestion from the authors that each seasonal influenza vaccination recruits few new T cells.

The clonotype originates from a man between 45 and 75 years old who received an inactivated influenza vaccine. The chain links TRBV7-7 to TRBJ2-1, with a weak D call TRBD2 (5 bases). The sequences come from CD4+ T cells sorted from PBMCs, collected less than 30 months after vaccination. For the CDR3, the DNA is TGTGCCAGCAGCCTAGCAGGTCCAACAGCCTACAATGAGCAGTTCTTC. Translated, it gives CASSLAGPTAYNEQFF.